A selection of T cell receptor beta chains follows, all from one sample in a study of blood T cells in healthy people across ages. One entry per CDR3 protein, called by TCRdb with MiXCR from the 5' RACE reads. This sample carries more than 700,000 distinct CDR3 sequences, about 53% of them seen once, and the ten largest clones take about 42%. Sequenced: blood. Source of these receptors: a man of 80 years or more in good health. The CDR3 runs from the conserved cysteine through the conserved F or W. Each record gives: CDR3 protein, clone size, V gene, J gene. Where a row states a size, it is once, few, many or the class of an expanded clone; other rows omit it.

CASSAGFMDTEAFF,NA,TRBV12-3/TRBV12-4,TRBJ1-1
CASSSPFYNEQFF,NA,TRBV5-6,TRBJ2-1
CSASRGDTEAFF,few,TRBV20-1,TRBJ1-1
CASSERETSDTDTQYF,few,TRBV2,TRBJ2-3
CASSFLYNEQFF,NA,TRBV12-3/TRBV12-4,TRBJ2-1
CSTRMGGTYNEQFF,NA,TRBV20-1,TRBJ2-1
CASSQDEAKQYF,few,TRBV3-1,TRBJ2-7
CASSRGIGTEAFF,few,TRBV12-3/TRBV12-4,TRBJ1-1
CASSSGLAGDHEQFF,NA,TRBV6-6,TRBJ2-1
CSARDPQGGRTWEQYF,NA,TRBV20-1,TRBJ2-7
CASSYEGTSGDEQYF,NA,TRBV6-2/TRBV6-3,TRBJ2-7
CSVAGDGYTF,NA,TRBV29-1,TRBJ1-2
CAWGTGGADTQYF,NA,TRBV30,TRBJ2-3
CASSESTGVVYNEQFF,NA,TRBV10-1,TRBJ2-1